The 4 T cell receptor beta chains below all came from one sample that was sequenced in a study of multiple sclerosis patients with progressive multifocal leukoencephalopathy. Using immunoSEQ multiplex PCR, the repertoire was profiled, and TCRdb retains in-frame clones only, with some absent. Here the sample spans tens of thousands of clones, around nine tenths being singletons. The time point was: more than five months of natalizumab therapy. This specimen consisted of PBMCs, obtained from a patient treated with natalizumab. Receptors originate from a human donor with multiple sclerosis.

The chain joins TRBV27 to TRBJ1-5, with unresolved D. V was trimmed by 2 bases and J by 6 bases, leaving 8 bases between them. The CDR3 sequence is 13 residues long. Germline values: CDR1 MNHEY, CDR2 SMNVEV (reference sequence). CDR3 residues: CASSLRAVQPQHF. The CDR3 DNA follows: TGTGCCAGCAGTTTAAGGGCCGTTCAGCCCCAGCATTTT.

CDR3 sequence: CASMKAGSTEDPQHF. The CDR3 region has the DNA TGTGCCAGCATGAAGGCAGGGTCCACGGAAGATCCCCAGCATTTT. The chain carries TRBV2 and TRBJ1-5; the D gene is possibly TRBD1 (5 bases). The CDR3 extends over 15 amino acids. V shed 7 bases and J shed 10 bases, with 23 bases lying between them. The V gene's germline CDR1 is SNHLY and CDR2 FYNNEI.

The chain combines TRBV6-1 with TRBJ1-4, with D perhaps TRBD1 (5 bases). The CDR3 has 15 residues. Between the trimmed V and J ends, which lost 0 bases and 7 bases, there was a span of 12 bases. Germline CDR1 MNHNS, CDR2 SASEGT. This CDR3 is CASSEAGTPTEKLFF. CDR3 DNA sequence: TGTGCCAGCAGTGAAGCGGGGACCCCGACTGAAAAACTGTTTTTT.

This sequence joins TRBV5-5 and TRBJ2-7; D gene uncertain. This CDR3 region has 14 residues. CDR1 is SGHKS and CDR2 is YYEKEE in the germline V gene (reference sequence). Trimming cost V 4 bases and J 0 bases, with 11 bases left between them. CDR3 in amino acids: CASSLSPGSYEQYF. The CDR3 nucleotides are TGTGCCAGCAGCCTTAGTCCGGGCTCCTACGAGCAGTACTTC.